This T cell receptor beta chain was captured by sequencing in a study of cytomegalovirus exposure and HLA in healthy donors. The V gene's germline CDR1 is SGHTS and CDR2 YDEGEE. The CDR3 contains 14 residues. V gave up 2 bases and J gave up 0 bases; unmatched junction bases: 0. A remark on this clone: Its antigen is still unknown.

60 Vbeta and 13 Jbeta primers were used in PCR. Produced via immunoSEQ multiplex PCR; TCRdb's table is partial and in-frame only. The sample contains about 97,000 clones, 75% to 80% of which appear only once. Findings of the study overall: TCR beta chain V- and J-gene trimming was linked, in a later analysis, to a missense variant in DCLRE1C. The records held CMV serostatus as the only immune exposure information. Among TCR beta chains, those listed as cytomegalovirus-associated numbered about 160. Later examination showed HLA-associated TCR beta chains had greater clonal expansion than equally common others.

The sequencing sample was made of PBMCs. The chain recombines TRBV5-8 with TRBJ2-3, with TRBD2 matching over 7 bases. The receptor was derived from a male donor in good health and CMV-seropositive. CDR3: CASSFGGSTDTQYF. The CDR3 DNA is TGTGCCAGCAGCTTCGGGGGGAGCACAGATACGCAGTATTTT. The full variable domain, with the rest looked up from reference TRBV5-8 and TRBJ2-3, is EAGVTQSPTHLIKTRGQQATLRCSPISGHTSVYWYQQALGLGLQFLLWYDEGEERNRGNFPPRFSGRQFPNYSSELNVNALELEDSALYLCASSFGGSTDTQYFGPGTRLTVL.